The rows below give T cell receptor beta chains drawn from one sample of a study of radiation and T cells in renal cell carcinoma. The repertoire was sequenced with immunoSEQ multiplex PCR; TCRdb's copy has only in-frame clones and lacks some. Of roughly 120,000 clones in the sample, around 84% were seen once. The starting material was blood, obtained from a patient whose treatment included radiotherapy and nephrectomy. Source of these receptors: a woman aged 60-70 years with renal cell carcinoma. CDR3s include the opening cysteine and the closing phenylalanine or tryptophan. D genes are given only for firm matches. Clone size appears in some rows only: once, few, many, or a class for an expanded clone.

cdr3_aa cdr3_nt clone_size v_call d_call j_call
CASSRSPIGTATWQELFF TGCGCCAGCAGCCGATCCCCGATAGGGACAGCGACTTGGCAAGAACTGTTTTTT - TRBV4-1 TRBD1 TRBJ1-4
CASSQGTSGGVQDTQYF TGCGCCAGCAGCCAAGGGACTAGCGGGGGGGTGCAGGATACGCAGTATTTT - TRBV4-1 TRBD2 TRBJ2-3
CASSLDGGAAETQYF TGTGCCAGCAGCTTAGATGGGGGAGCGGCAGAGACCCAGTACTTC - TRBV11-2 - TRBJ2-5
CASSLWREGDGDTQYF TGCGCCAGCAGCTTGTGGCGGGAGGGAGACGGGGATACGCAGTATTTT - TRBV5-1 TRBD2 TRBJ2-3
CASSAYNEQFF TGTGCCAGCAGTGCCTACAATGAGCAGTTCTTC - TRBV28 - TRBJ2-1
CASYGGGYTF TGTGCCAGCTATGGGGGCGGCTACACCTTC - TRBV2 - TRBJ1-2
CASKVYGNTEAFF TGTGCCAGCAAGGTTTACGGGAACACTGAAGCTTTCTTT - TRBV6-6 - TRBJ1-1
CASSLEGRGGLHTDTQYF TGCGCCAGCAGCTTGGAGGGCCGGGGGGGCCTCCACACAGATACGCAGTATTTT - TRBV5-1 TRBD2 TRBJ2-3
CASSPGQGSFQPQHF TGTGCCAGCAGCCCGGGACAGGGATCGTTTCAGCCCCAGCATTTT - TRBV5-5 TRBD1 TRBJ1-5
CASSLGASESYNEQFF TGTGCCAGCAGCTTAGGGGCTAGCGAGTCTTACAATGAGCAGTTCTTC - TRBV7-2 - TRBJ2-1
CASSKKDRWGTEAFF TGTGCCAGCAGCAAAAAGGACAGATGGGGCACTGAAGCTTTCTTT - TRBV9 - TRBJ1-1
CASSALPPDTQYF TGTGCCAGCAGCGCACTACCTCCAGATACGCAGTATTTT - TRBV5-4 - TRBJ2-3
CASSESGAGYYEQYF TGTGCCAGCAGTGAATCCGGAGCGGGGTACTACGAGCAGTACTTC - TRBV25-1 TRBD2 TRBJ2-7
CASSLAVRGGTEAFF TGTGCCAGCAGCTTAGCGGTCCGGGGTGGAACTGAAGCTTTCTTT few TRBV7-9 - TRBJ1-1
CASSLYGELFF TGTGCCAGCAGCTTGTACGGGGAGCTGTTTTTT - TRBV11-2 - TRBJ2-2
CASSPRVAGATDTQYF TGTGCCAGCAGCCCCCGAGTAGCGGGGGCCACAGATACGCAGTATTTT - TRBV9 TRBD2 TRBJ2-3
CASSMPPVYEAFF TGTGCCAGCAGTATGCCTCCTGTTTATGAAGCTTTCTTT - TRBV28 - TRBJ1-1
CASSILGPGNYGYTF TGTGCCAGCAGCATCCTCGGGCCAGGGAACTATGGCTACACCTTC - TRBV7-2 - TRBJ1-2
CASSGTSGRGSYNEQFF TGTGCCAGCAGTGGGACTAGCGGGAGGGGGTCCTACAATGAGCAGTTCTTC few TRBV9 TRBD2 TRBJ2-1
CASSPNRDAGDGYTF TGTGCCAGCTCACCAAATCGGGACGCGGGGGATGGCTACACCTTC - TRBV18 - TRBJ1-2
CASSLNPQNEKLFF TGTGCCAGCAGTCTGAATCCCCAAAATGAAAAACTGTTTTTT - TRBV5-6 - TRBJ1-4
CASSPGGDSRAVNYGYTF TGTGCCAGCAGTCCAGGGGGGGACTCGAGGGCCGTTAACTATGGCTACACCTTC few TRBV11-2 TRBD1 TRBJ1-2
CASSDWGGASYEQYF TGTGCCAGCAGTGATTGGGGGGGTGCATCCTACGAGCAGTACTTC - TRBV6-1 TRBD2 TRBJ2-7
CASSLGHITTDTQYF TGTGCCAGCAGCTTAGGACACATCACCACAGATACGCAGTATTTT - TRBV11-2 - TRBJ2-3
CASSPINTGATNEKLFF TGTGCCAGCAGCCCGATAAATACAGGGGCAACTAATGAAAAACTGTTTTTT once TRBV7-2 TRBD1 TRBJ1-4
CATSTGTSASRAQYF TGTGCCACCAGCACCGGGACTAGCGCCAGTCGGGCCCAGTACTTC - TRBV15 TRBD2 TRBJ2-5
CASSPRTRNTEAFF TGTGCCAGCAGCCCGCGCACACGGAACACTGAAGCTTTCTTT - TRBV7-6 - TRBJ1-1
CAITGTGRTDTQYF TGTGCCATCACTGGGACAGGGCGCACAGATACGCAGTATTTT - TRBV10-3 TRBD1 TRBJ2-3